These 12 T cell receptor beta chains originate from one sample sequenced in a study of IL-17A CD8 T cells in psoriatic arthritis synovium. Generated by immunoSEQ multiplex PCR, the TCRdb table keeps only in-frame clones and is missing some. The table includes over 2,000 clones, around 72% detected once. After 1.5 hours of PMA and ionomycin stimulation, cells were labeled by IL-17A and IFNgamma secretion assays. Actively inflamed joints of psoriatic arthritis patients supplied the aspirated synovial fluid. The sample taken for sequencing was IFN-gamma+ CD8+ T cells from synovial fluid. The subset was: IL-17A-IFNgamma+ memory CD8+ (Tc1) cells. The receptor source for this set is a human donor with psoriatic arthritis.

This rearrangement joins TRBV21-1 to TRBJ2-7. TRBV21-1 is a pseudogene. There are 14 residues in the CDR3. The CDR3 is CASSKTRGPYEQYV. The CDR3 nucleotides are TGTGCCAGCAGCAAAACTAGGGGTCCCTACGAGCAGTACGTC.

This clone appeared a few times. The chain is built from TRBV11-2 and TRBJ2-7, with unresolved D. This CDR3 comprises 14 residues. V was pared by 5 bases and J by 4 bases, with 15 bases between. CDR1 and CDR2 (germline): SGHAT, FQNNGV. The CDR3 here is CASSPPGSLYEQYF. The CDR3 region has the DNA TGTGCCAGCAGCCCCCCCGGGTCTTTATACGAGCAGTACTTC.

As concerns this clone: A much more abundant neighbour one base away suggests this may be a read error. The CDR3 carries no conserved terminal phenylalanine or tryptophan, so it likely arises from a read error. The chain joins TRBV6-1 to TRBJ2-7; TRBD1 matches at 7 bases. The CDR3 spans 13 residues. Germline V gene sequence: CDR1 MNHNS, CDR2 SASEGT. Trimming removed 3 bases from V and 7 bases from J; junction bases left unmatched: 6. The DNA for the CDR3 is TGTGCCAGCAGTGATTGGACAGGCCAGGAGCAGTACGGC. This translates into CASSDWTGQEQYG.

The J gene is TRBJ2-1, the V gene TRBV7-8; TRBD2 is a possible D gene (5 bases). This CDR3 contains 15 residues. Germline V gene sequence: CDR1 SGHVS, CDR2 FQNEAQ. Trimming removed 3 bases at V and 4 bases at J, with 13 bases between. CDR3 sequence reads: CASSFHRDGYNEQFF. The CDR3 nucleotides are TGTGCCAGCAGCTTTCACCGGGATGGTTACAATGAGCAGTTCTTC.

This clone was counted once. The chain recombines TRBV9 with TRBJ2-3; D might be TRBD1 (6 bases). This CDR3 contains 15 residues. CDR1 is SGDLS and CDR2 is YYNGEE in the germline V gene. The V end was cut by 7 bases, the J end by 0 bases, with 15 bases between. As DNA, the CDR3 is TGTGCCAGCGGGGGCGGGTATCGAAGCACAGATACGCAGTATTTT. Residues: CASGGGYRSTDTQYF.

This sequence joins TRBV12-5 and TRBJ2-7, with TRBD2 as a possible D gene (6 bases). The CDR3 contains 13 residues. Trimming removed 10 bases at V and 4 bases at J, with 17 bases between. Germline V lookup: CDR1 LGHNT, CDR2 FRNRAP. In DNA, the CDR3 is TGTGCTATTAGGAGGGGTATCCCTTACGAGCAGTACGTC. This encodes CAIRRGIPYEQYV.

The CDR3 nucleotides read TGTGCCAGCAGCAAAGCGGTTCTGGATCAGGGCATTCAGTACTTC. Amino acid sequence: CASSKAVLDQGIQYF. The rearrangement uses TRBV21-1 and TRBJ2-4; the table names TRBD1, a call not compared with the DNA. TRBV21-1 is a pseudogene. The CDR3 has 15 amino acids.

This clone was observed a few times. The V call is TRBV28, the J call TRBJ2-3, with 14 nucleotides matching TRBD2. V lost 3 bases, J lost 4 bases, and 9 bases stayed unmatched. Germline assignment: CDR1 MDHEN and CDR2 SYDVKM. The CDR3 is 18 amino acids. CDR3 nucleotides: TGTGCCAGCAGTTTTCACACCGGGACTAGCGGGAGTTCAGATACGCAGTATTTT. This gives the protein CASSFHTGTSGSSDTQYF.

This chain connects TRBV6-1 to TRBJ2-5; TRBD1 or TRBD2 may be the D gene (6 bases each). The length of the CDR3 is 14 residues. Trimming left V 8 bases short and J 1 base short, with 14 bases between. Germline assignment: CDR1 MNHNS and CDR2 SASEGT. The CDR3 sequence: CASAERGLQETQYF. CDR3 coding DNA: TGTGCCAGCGCCGAACGGGGGCTCCAAGAGACCCAGTACTTC.

The chain uses TRBV19 and TRBJ2-1; 11 bases line up with TRBD2. Germline V gene data show CDR1 as LNHDA and CDR2 as SQIVND (reference sequence). After removal of 6 bases from V and 5 bases from J, the junction contained 9 bases not matched to a gene. There are 16 residues in the CDR3. The CDR3 nucleotides read TGTGCCAGTAGCCTTACTAGCGGGAGCGGGAACAATGAGCAGTTCTTC. Its protein product is CASSLTSGSGNNEQFF.

This clone was detected once. J is TRBJ2-5 and V is TRBV5-4, with TRBD2 matching over 8 bases. The germline V gene has CDR1 SGHNT and CDR2 YYREEE (reference sequence). The length of the CDR3 is 12 residues. V trimming: 8 bases; J trimming: 5 bases; junction bases outside the gene matches: 5. CDR3 coding DNA: TGTGCCAGTTCCGGCGGGGGGGAGACCCAGTACTTC. Translated: CASSGGGETQYF.

The chain links TRBV4-3 to TRBJ2-3; 13 nucleotides agree with TRBD2. The V gene end was trimmed by 1 base and the J gene end by 5 bases; junction bases not matched to a gene: 9. This CDR3 is 18 amino acids long. The germline CDR1 and CDR2 sequences are LGHNA and YSLEER. In nucleotides, the CDR3 is TGCGCCAGCAGCCAAGTTCCGGGACTAGCGGGATGGCGAGATACGCAGTATTTT. Protein: CASSQVPGLAGWRDTQYF.